The rows below give T cell receptor beta chains drawn from one sample of a study of T cell responses to AZD1222 COVID-19 vaccine. TCRdb keeps only in-frame clones here, not all; method: immunoSEQ multiplex PCR. The sample has 250,000 to 300,000 clones, 85% to 95% seen once. The sequenced sample was peripheral blood, obtained 28 days after the second AZD1222 dose. The source is an adult who received the AZD1222 COVID-19 vaccine. Each CDR3 is given with its conserved first and last residue. A D gene is named only where the DNA matches it firmly. The listing skips clone size in some rows; elsewhere it reads once, few, many or a size class.

d_gene: .
j_gene: TRBJ1-5
abundance: .
v_gene: TRBV19
CDR3nt: TGTGCCAGTAGTGCGGACACGGCCTATCAGCCCCAGCATTTT
CDR3aa: CASSADTAYQPQHF

d_gene: .
j_gene: TRBJ2-5
abundance: .
v_gene: TRBV7-2
CDR3nt: TGTGCCAGCAGCCCCGGACATCTCCAAGAGACCCAGTACTTC
CDR3aa: CASSPGHLQETQYF

d_gene: TRBD1
j_gene: TRBJ1-1
abundance: .
v_gene: TRBV28
CDR3nt: TGTGCCAGCAGTTTATCAGGGACAGGAACCTCTATGAACACTGAAGCTTTCTTT
CDR3aa: CASSLSGTGTSMNTEAFF

d_gene: TRBD1
j_gene: TRBJ1-2
abundance: .
v_gene: TRBV28
CDR3nt: TGTGCCAGCAGTTTATCCGACAGGGTGCGCGGCTACACCTTC
CDR3aa: CASSLSDRVRGYTF

d_gene: .
j_gene: TRBJ2-3
abundance: .
v_gene: TRBV9
CDR3nt: TGTGCCAGTAGTCGCTCCACAGATACGCAGTATTTT
CDR3aa: CASSRSTDTQYF

d_gene: .
j_gene: TRBJ1-2
abundance: once
v_gene: TRBV2
CDR3nt: TGTGCCAGCATCGTTTTAGGGGGTGTCAATGGCTACACCTTC
CDR3aa: CASIVLGGVNGYTF

d_gene: .
j_gene: TRBJ1-4
abundance: .
v_gene: TRBV5-1
CDR3nt: TGCGCCAGCAGTCTAGCGGGGGCGGGAAATGAAAAACTGTTTTTT
CDR3aa: CASSLAGAGNEKLFF

d_gene: .
j_gene: TRBJ2-7
abundance: .
v_gene: TRBV23-1
CDR3nt: TGCGCCAGCCACCGAAGGGGGAGCAAGATCGAGCAGTACTTC
CDR3aa: CASHRRGSKIEQYF

d_gene: TRBD1
j_gene: TRBJ1-5
abundance: .
v_gene: TRBV7-2
CDR3nt: TGTGCCAGCAGCATCCGCGCGACAGGGGATCAGCCCCAGCATTTT
CDR3aa: CASSIRATGDQPQHF

d_gene: TRBD1
j_gene: TRBJ2-7
abundance: .
v_gene: TRBV28
CDR3nt: TGTGCCAGCAGGTACGGGACAGGGAATATCTGGGGCTACGAGCAGTACTTC
CDR3aa: CASRYGTGNIWGYEQYF